This TCR beta chain was recovered during a study of beta chain features in type 1 diabetes (dated by TCRdb to 2016 to 2019). Looking at the study overall: Patients and healthy donors did not differ in mean age, gender distribution, total cell number or subset yield. Regulatory and stem cell-like memory subsets were isolated from only 8 patients and about eight healthy donors, whereas naive and central memory subsets came from all 30 or so donors. A total of 85 million to 140 million sorted cells were examined across all samples, and a strong correlation was observed between cell number per subset and RNA yield. In the study, TCRB repertoires of sorted circulating CD4+ T cell subsets from recently diagnosed type 1 diabetes patients were compared with those of matched healthy donors. Results and caveats for the whole study, not just this receptor: Because small numbers of individuals were included in the HLA sub-analyses, any influence of HLA type on TCRB rearrangement was left unresolved. Sequencing cDNA rather than genomic DNA could over-represent highly expressing activated cells, although activation and CD3 levels did not differ between groups. At VDJ recombination sites, patients with type 1 diabetes made fewer insertions and deleted more nucleotides, a pattern implying thymic rearrangement abnormalities. In all four CD4+ subsets, TCRB CDR3 length was moderately but significantly shorter in type 1 diabetes patients. Shorter templates might have been favored by PCR, but patient and control samples were amplified and corrected together, so both groups would have been affected equally by any skew. Naive, central memory and regulatory TCRB repertoires appeared more similar among patients than among healthy donors.

Of note for this clone: Its antigen is unknown. Nothing much larger sits one base from this clone, and base qualities are not available.

A single peripheral blood draw of around 120 mL on average was collected from each donor into heparinised tubes. Using a panel that included CD45RO, CCR7, CD25, CD127, CD95 and CD27, naive, central memory, regulatory and stem cell-like memory CD4+ T cells were sorted on a BD FACSAria II. Every sorted population had a purity above 95%. PBMCs were isolated right away by Lymphoprep density gradient centrifugation and were stained directly, without culture. So that batch effects would be minimized, each experiment stained and sorted samples in pairs, pairing one healthy donor with one patient. V has 5 bases trimmed and J has 1 base trimmed; junction bases matching no gene number 3. Via the germline V gene, CDR1 is SGHVS and CDR2 FNYEAQ. The CDR3 has 14 amino acids, counting the end cysteine and phenylalanine. The CDR3 DNA has 42 bases and is translated from base 1. The entire isolated RNA was reverse transcribed using the High Capacity cDNA Reverse Transcription Kit, and thus expressed TCRB transcripts were sequenced. Deep immunoSEQ sequencing was applied to naive, central memory and regulatory T cell samples, giving an average of roughly 3.5 million total reads per sample. Sorted cells were lysed in RLT buffer and RNA was extracted with DNase-treated RNeasy Micro or Mini kits, depending on cell number. To prevent cross-contamination, each cell subset was processed individually, whereas patient and healthy donor samples were processed jointly. TCRB sequences were amplified from cDNA with the immunoSEQ multiplex PCR, producing 87-bp fragments spanning the CDR3 region. Sequencing of the amplicons was done on the Illumina HiSeq platform. Concerning the study's data processing: Synthetic template baselines were used to correct PCR bias computationally, reads within Hamming distance 2 were collapsed, and singletons that could not be merged were discarded. Reads were aligned against IMGT to assign V, D and J genes, CDR3 length and insertions or deletions at six rearrangement sites. Within each subset, clonotype counts were normalized to sorted cell number, after which true diversity and Gini coefficients were computed with the tcR R package. The overlap coefficient, calculated on TCRB nucleotide sequences, was used to quantify repertoire sharing. TCRdb re-hosts the immuneACCESS table, in-frame sequences only. Its copies lack some clones; in the studies checked, an unresolved V gene accounts for under half of them, and the cause for the rest is not known. V, J and clone size are those of that table, while D and trimming were read from the DNA. Recorded for this sample are 130,000 to 150,000 clones; nearly 9.5% of them occurred a single time. About 0.66% of the sample is held by the ten biggest clonotypes.

The sequence came from a man aged 18 to 30 in good health. The source material was central memory CD4+ T cells from blood. The chain couples TRBV7-6 to TRBJ2-3, with 7 bases matching TRBD2. In nucleotide form, the sequence is TGTGCCAGCAGCCGTGGGGGGGGCACAGATACGCAGTATTTT. This yields the protein CASSRGGGTDTQYF. With the rest looked up from the reference TRBV7-6 and TRBJ2-3 genes rather than sequenced, the full variable domain is GAGVSQSPRYKVTKRGQDVALRCDPISGHVSLYWYRQALGQGPEFLTYFNYEAQQDKSGLPNDRFSAERPEGSISTLTIQRTEQRDSAMYRCASSRGGGTDTQYFGPGTRLTVL.